The rows below give T cell receptor beta chains drawn from one sample of a study of blood T cell repertoires in COVID-19. The method was immunoSEQ multiplex PCR; TCRdb's version includes in-frame clones alone and lacks a portion of them. This table has a few hundred thousand clones, about four fifths appearing once. Material: PBMCs or T cells enriched from blood (not recorded which). The receptors come from a woman aged 40-49 years with acute COVID-19. The CDR3 runs from the conserved cysteine through the conserved F or W. A D gene is named only where the DNA matches it firmly.

v_gene	d_gene	j_gene	CDR3aa
TRBV20-1	TRBD1	TRBJ1-1	CRHDGTVETFF
TRBV27	.	TRBJ1-1	CASSSGVGGLPQAFF
TRBV7-4	TRBD1	TRBJ1-2	CASSLGDRDRGLNNYGYTF
TRBV5-1	TRBD1	TRBJ1-2	CASSQGQGDHGYTF
TRBV9	TRBD1	TRBJ2-5	CASSRGTVETQYF
TRBV5-1	TRBD1	TRBJ1-6	CASSLAWTGIQPLHF
TRBV28	.	TRBJ1-5	CASSPDSGTSQPQHF
TRBV19	TRBD1	TRBJ2-3	CASSTRDRVEQYF
TRBV19	.	TRBJ1-1	CASSTGQYTEAFF
TRBV7-9	TRBD1	TRBJ2-6	CASSFSTGGQENVLTF
TRBV2	.	TRBJ2-1	CASSEAPRGQNEQFF
TRBV5-1	.	TRBJ2-1	CASSLTTYNEQFF
TRBV7-6	.	TRBJ2-3	CASSLSVWTDLTDTQYF
TRBV5-4	TRBD2	TRBJ2-1	CASRTGLAGANEQFF
TRBV18	.	TRBJ2-3	CASSPSEQGMDTQYF
TRBV3-1/TRBV3-2	TRBD1	TRBJ2-7	CASSQARANDRGTYEQYF
TRBV14	.	TRBJ1-5	CASSQRQITESNQPQHF
TRBV4-3	.	TRBJ1-1	CASSQEGALGRAFF
TRBV7-2	.	TRBJ2-2	CASSPDRFGELFF
TRBV2	.	TRBJ1-5	CASSEAWGVNQPQHF
TRBV28	.	TRBJ1-6	CASWRTLNSPLHF
TRBV18	.	TRBJ1-2	CASSRREDAGYGYTF
TRBV7-3	.	TRBJ2-2	CASSLAGGNTGELFF
TRBV27	TRBD1	TRBJ1-3	CASSYTGATSGNTIYF
TRBV12-3/TRBV12-4	.	TRBJ1-2	CASSSPGNYGYTF